The clone carrying this T cell receptor (delta chain) was recorded a few times. The target antigen is unknown. A far larger clone is one nucleotide away, so this likely arose from a read error. Additional DNA sequences in this sample encode the identical CDR3. V lost 0 bases and J lost 2; bases outside the gene matches: 11. The CDR3 length is 16 residues. CDR1 GEAIGNYY and CDR2 EKD come from the germline V gene. These data are taken from a study of γδ T cells in repeated Plasmodium falciparum infection. Whole-study context: Some Malian samples span acute malaria episodes; others come from no-transmission periods. Study-level results: Over time and infection, Vgamma9/Vdelta2+ repertoires remained highly stable and polyclonal.

TCRdb made new clone calls on the multiplex PCR reads using CATT. The data show tens of thousands of delta-chain clones, approximately 2% seen once. Gammadelta T cells were flow-sorted from PBMC into Vgamma9/Vdelta2+ and Vdelta2-negative populations for bulk analysis. What was sequenced was gamma-delta T cells from blood. The V and J genes are TRDV2 and TRDJ4, with 7 bases aligning to TRDD3. TCRdb does not report a J gene; here it was assigned by matching the DNA to germline references. This TCR came from a pool of human donors (malaria-infected and uninfected, not separated). The CDR3 region is CACDTLCWGPSRPLIF. For the CDR3, the DNA is TGTGCCTGTGACACCCTTTGCTGGGGGCCCTCAAGACCCCTGATCTTT.